Following are 25 T cell receptor beta chains from one sample sequenced in a study of blood T cell repertoires in COVID-19. Some clones are missing from TCRdb's copy, which holds only in-frame ones; the method was immunoSEQ multiplex PCR. The repertoire holds about 70,000 clones, with 79% as singletons. Sequenced: peripheral blood. The source is an older woman with acute or convalescent COVID-19.

This clone was seen a few times. This chain connects TRBV30 to TRBJ1-3; TRBD1 is a possible D gene (5 bases). This CDR3 contains 13 residues. From germline, CDR1 is GTSNPN and CDR2 SVGIG (reference sequence). V lost 7 bases and J lost 0, with 10 bases in between. CDR3 in amino acids: CASRGSSGNTIYF. CDR3 DNA: TGTGCCTCAAGGGGTAGCTCTGGAAACACCATATATTTT.

The sample holds one count of this clone. V and J are TRBV27 and TRBJ2-7; D may be TRBD1 (6 bases). The V and J ends lost 3 bases and 3 bases respectively, with 15 bases between them. The CDR3 runs 15 residues. Germline V gives CDR1 MNHEY, CDR2 SMNVEV (reference sequence). The CDR3 spells CASSFYEGVYYEQYF. CDR3 bases: TGTGCCAGCAGTTTTTATGAGGGGGTTTACTACGAGCAGTACTTC.

This chain joins TRBV18 and TRBJ1-5; a possible D gene is TRBD1 (6 bases). CDR1 is KGHSH, CDR2 LQKENI, per germline. Between the trimmed V and J ends, which lost 2 bases and 2 bases, there was a span of 10 bases. This CDR3 is 15 amino acids long. CDR3 loop: CASSPSPGGNQPQHF. The CDR3 DNA reads as TGTGCCAGCTCACCATCTCCAGGGGGCAATCAGCCCCAGCATTTT.

The chain uses TRBV18 and TRBJ1-2; TRBD1 matches 7 bases. The CDR3 is 14 amino acids. CDR1 is KGHSH, CDR2 LQKENI, per germline. The ends lost 2 bases at V and 2 bases at J; junction bases unmatched: 2. The DNA for the CDR3 is TGTGCCAGCTCACCAGAAGGGGGCAACTATGGCTACACCTTC. Amino acid sequence: CASSPEGGNYGYTF.

CDR3 sequence (DNA): TGCGCCAGCAGCCACCACCTAGCGGGGGCTATCTACGAGCAGTACTTC. This encodes CASSHHLAGAIYEQYF. The J gene is TRBJ2-7, the V gene TRBV4-1, with 10 positions matching TRBD2. Germline assignment: CDR1 MGHRA and CDR2 YSYEKL. The J segment lost 3 bases and the V segment lost 3 bases, leaving 8 bases of the junction unmatched. This CDR3 contains 16 residues.

V gene TRBV7-9 combines with J gene TRBJ1-2; weak D call: TRBD1 (6 bases). V was cut by 3 bases and J by 2 bases, with 22 bases left in between. The CDR3 contains 18 residues. Germline V CDR1 and CDR2: SEHNR, FQNEAQ (reference sequence). CDR3 sequence (DNA): TGTGCCAGCAGCTTGTTAGGGACACCCCATACTATAAACTATGGCTACACCTTC. Translated, it gives CASSLLGTPHTINYGYTF. The variable domain in full, completed from reference TRBV7-9 and TRBJ1-2, reads DTGVSQNPRHKITKRGQNVTFRCDPISEHNRLYWYRQTLGQGPEFLTYFQNEAQLEKSRLLSDRFSAERPKGSFSTLEIQRTEQGDSAMYLCASSLLGTPHTINYGYTFGSGTRLTVV.

As DNA, the CDR3 is TGTGCCTGGAGCAATGCGGACAGGGCACCCCTCCACTTT. Protein: CAWSNADRAPLHF. The rearrangement joins TRBV30 to TRBJ1-6; 8 bases align to TRBD1. The CDR3 runs to 13 residues. V shed 3 bases, J shed 11 bases, and the junction held 6 bases outside the gene matches. The germline gives CDR1 GTSNPN, CDR2 SVGIG (reference sequence).

J is TRBJ2-7 and V is TRBV6-1, with a tentative D call TRBD1 (6 bases). The CDR3 has 14 amino acids. CDR1 is MNHNS, CDR2 SASEGT, per germline. Trimming took 2 bases from V and 0 from J, leaving 8 bases between them. The CDR3, as DNA: TGTGCCAGCAGTGAAAGGGGGTTCTCCTACGAGCAGTACTTC. Protein product: CASSERGFSYEQYF.

This chain links TRBV14 with TRBJ2-7, with D possibly matching TRBD2 (6 bases). This CDR3 comprises 15 residues. V dropped 1 base and J dropped 0 bases, with 10 bases sitting between them. The germline CDR1 and CDR2 sequences are SGHDN and FVKESK. In DNA form, the CDR3 reads TGTGCCAGCAGCCAAGGGAGGGGCCCCTCCTACGAGCAGTACTTC. The encoded protein is CASSQGRGPSYEQYF.

This clone was detected ten times or more. The rearrangement uses TRBV6-5 and TRBJ1-5; D remains ambiguous. This CDR3 is 14 amino acids long. Germline CDR1 is MNHEY and CDR2 is SVGAGI. The V end was cut by 5 bases, the J end by 5 bases, with 13 bases between. The DNA for the CDR3 is TGTGCCAGCAGTCCCGCCTCAAACTATCAGCCCCAGCATTTT. This gives the protein CASSPASNYQPQHF.

This clone has a single count. CDR3 nucleotide sequence: TGTGCCAGCAGCTTAAAACAGGGAAAATACTCTGGAAACACCATATATTTT. Residues: CASSLKQGKYSGNTIYF. The V and J genes are TRBV13 and TRBJ1-3; possibly TRBD1 for D (6 bases). CDR3 length equals 17 residues. Trimming removed 2 bases from V and 0 bases from J, with 14 bases in between. In germline, CDR1 is PRHDT, CDR2 FYEKMQ (reference sequence). The full variable domain, with the rest looked up from reference TRBV13 and TRBJ1-3, is AAGVIQSPRHLIKEKRETATLKCYPIPRHDTVYWYQQGPGQDPQFLISFYEKMQSDKGSIPDRFSAQQFSDYHSELNMSSLELGDSALYFCASSLKQGKYSGNTIYFGEGSWLTVV.

The chain employs TRBV28 and TRBJ1-2; the D is unclear. This CDR3 is built from 12 residues. V was pared by 2 bases and J by 4 bases, with 5 bases between. The germline V gene has CDR1 MDHEN and CDR2 SYDVKM. CDR3: CASSLRLYGYTF. The CDR3, as DNA: TGTGCCAGCAGTTTAAGACTCTATGGCTACACCTTC.

The chain joins TRBV6-5 to TRBJ1-1, with D tentatively TRBD1 (6 bases). Trimming shortened V by 0 bases and J by 1 base, and 9 bases separated the two germline ends. The germline V gene encodes CDR1 MNHEY and CDR2 SVGAGI. The CDR3 has 15 residues. The CDR3 reads CASSYSMTGNTEAFF. The CDR3 DNA sequence: TGTGCCAGCAGTTACTCGATGACAGGGAACACTGAAGCTTTCTTT.

V usage is TRBV3-1 (or the pseudogene TRBV3-2) and J usage is TRBJ1-1; TRBD1 matches at 9 bases. Germline V gives CDR1 LGHDT, CDR2 YNNKEL (reference sequence). The CDR3 is made up of 16 amino acids. Trimming cost V 4 bases and J 10 bases; bases outside gene matches: 16. CDR3 DNA sequence: TGTGCCAGCAGCCGACCTTCCGGGACAGGGAGGTCTGTAGCTTTCTTT. Amino acid sequence: CASSRPSGTGRSVAFF.

This chain connects TRBV3-1 (or the pseudogene TRBV3-2) to TRBJ1-6; D may be TRBD1 (6 bases). Germline V lookup: CDR1 LGHDT, CDR2 YNNKEL (reference sequence). CDR3 length: 16 residues. V shed 5 bases and J shed 7 bases, with 18 bases lying between them. DNA of the CDR3: TGTGCCAGCAGCGCAACAGAACAGGGTCGGAATTCACCCCTCCACTTT. It yields the protein CASSATEQGRNSPLHF.

This clone has a handful of counts. The chain links TRBV2 to TRBJ2-1; no clear D. The germline V and J ends were trimmed by 6 bases and 2 bases, with 17 bases remaining between them. The germline V gene has CDR1 SNHLY and CDR2 FYNNEI. The CDR3 runs 16 residues. CDR3 in amino acids: CASRGRRVRTYNEQFF. The CDR3 DNA follows: TGTGCCAGCAGAGGCCGTCGGGTTAGGACCTACAATGAGCAGTTCTTC.

This chain links TRBV7-2 with TRBJ2-5, with TRBD2 matching over 7 bases. Looked up from germline, CDR1 is SGHTA and CDR2 is FQGNSA. CDR3 length: 15 residues. J gave up 7 bases and V 1 base, and 9 bases lay outside the gene matches. The DNA for the CDR3 is TGTGCCAGCAGCTTAGTCCCTTCCCGCGGGGGGACCCAGTACTTC. The encoded protein is CASSLVPSRGGTQYF.

The chain couples TRBV19 to TRBJ2-7; D might be TRBD2 (6 bases). V was cut by 3 bases and J by 6 bases, with 15 bases left in between. CDR1 is LNHDA and CDR2 is SQIVND in the germline V gene (reference sequence). This CDR3 region has 14 residues. Written as DNA, the CDR3 is TGTGCCAGTAGTATCCCGGGACTTTTCAGCGAGCAGTACTTC. This gives the protein CASSIPGLFSEQYF.

The V call is TRBV11-2, the J call TRBJ1-3; 12 bases line up with TRBD1. CDR1 SGHAT and CDR2 FQNNGV come from the germline V gene. The length of the CDR3 is 17 residues. After removal of 5 bases from V and 3 bases from J, the junction contained 8 bases not matched to a gene. In DNA form, the CDR3 reads TGTGCCAGCAGCACCCCCCGGGACAGGGGGCTTGGAAACACCATATATTTT. As protein: CASSTPRDRGLGNTIYF.

The chain links TRBV7-2 to TRBJ1-1, with 7 bases aligning to TRBD1. Germline V gene lookup returns CDR1 SGHTA and CDR2 FQGNSA. V shed 5 bases and J 4 bases; nucleotides not matched to a gene: 4. The CDR3 has 13 amino acids. Here the CDR3 reads CASSVRGVTEAFF. In nucleotides, the CDR3 is TGTGCCAGCAGCGTCAGGGGGGTCACTGAAGCTTTCTTT.

The rearrangement links TRBV27 to TRBJ1-1; TRBD1 aligns across 9 bases. Per the germline V gene, CDR1 is MNHEY and CDR2 is SMNVEV (reference sequence). The CDR3 has 17 residues. V dropped 2 bases and J dropped 7; count of bases not matched to a gene: 14. CDR3 in amino acids: CASSLTNLRDRVGEAFF. The CDR3 nucleotides are TGTGCCAGCAGTTTAACCAACCTCCGGGACAGGGTTGGTGAAGCTTTCTTT.

The genes are TRBV6-2 or TRBV6-3 and TRBJ2-3; 14 bases align to TRBD2. The J segment lost 5 bases and the V segment lost 5 bases, leaving 6 bases of the junction unmatched. Germline CDR1 is MNHEY and CDR2 is SVGEGT. There are 16 residues in the CDR3. The CDR3 nucleotides are TGTGCCAGCAGTGATCCGGGACTAGCGGGGGAAGATACGCAGTATTTT. It specifies CASSDPGLAGEDTQYF.

J is TRBJ2-1 and V is TRBV7-2; TRBD2 agrees at 9 bases. The trim removed 3 bases at V and 8 bases at J, leaving 17 bases unmatched. There are 18 residues in the CDR3. The germline V gene has CDR1 SGHTA and CDR2 FQGNSA. The chain's CDR3 is CASSFLNIPSGGRDEQFF. The DNA for the CDR3 is TGTGCCAGCAGCTTTCTTAACATTCCGAGCGGGGGGAGGGATGAGCAGTTCTTC.

A remark on this clone: Other DNA sequences of this sample code for an identical CDR3. The V and J genes are TRBV9 and TRBJ2-7; 7 bases are a match to TRBD2. Germline CDR1 and CDR2: SGDLS and YYNGEE. The length of the CDR3 is 14 residues. Trimming removed 2 bases from V and 0 bases from J; junction bases left unmatched: 2. The CDR3: CASSVTGGSYEQYF. The CDR3 bases are TGTGCCAGCAGCGTCACGGGGGGCTCCTACGAGCAGTACTTC.

This chain uses TRBV6-5 with TRBJ1-2; a weak D match, TRBD1 (6 bases). The CDR3 sequence is 14 residues long. V was clipped by 5 bases and J by 8 bases, with 18 bases between them. CDR1 is MNHEY and CDR2 is SVGAGI in the germline V gene. CDR3 in amino acids: CASSLNQGFRGYTF. In DNA form, the CDR3 reads TGTGCCAGCAGTCTCAACCAGGGGTTCCGAGGCTACACCTTC.